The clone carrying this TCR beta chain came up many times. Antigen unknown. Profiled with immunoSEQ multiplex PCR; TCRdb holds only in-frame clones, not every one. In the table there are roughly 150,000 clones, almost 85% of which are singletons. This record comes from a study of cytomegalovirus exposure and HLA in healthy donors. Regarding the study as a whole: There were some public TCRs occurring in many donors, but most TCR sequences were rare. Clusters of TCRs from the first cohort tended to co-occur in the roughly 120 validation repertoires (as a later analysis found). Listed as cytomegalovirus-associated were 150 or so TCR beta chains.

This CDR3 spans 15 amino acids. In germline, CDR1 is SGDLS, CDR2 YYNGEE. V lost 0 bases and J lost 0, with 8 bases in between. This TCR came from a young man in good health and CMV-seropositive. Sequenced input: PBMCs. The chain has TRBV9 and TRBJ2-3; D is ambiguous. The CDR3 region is CASSVGRPSTDTQYF. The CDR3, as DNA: TGTGCCAGCAGCGTAGGGCGGCCCAGCACAGATACGCAGTATTTT.